This T cell receptor (beta chain) was recorded in a study of graft-versus-host responses after intestinal transplantation. Turning to this clone: The antigen is not known.

The assay was immunoSEQ multiplex PCR, and TCRdb's table has in-frame clones only and misses some. Counted here are 70,000 to 95,000 clones, about 93% occurring once; the ten biggest clones make up approximately 1.1%. From germline, CDR1 is SGHRS and CDR2 YFSETQ. V was pared by 5 bases and J by 1 base, with 16 bases between. CDR3 size: 15 residues. The chain uses TRBV5-1 and TRBJ2-7; D perhaps matches TRBD2 (6 bases). This material consisted of unstimulated CD8+ T cells sorted from spleen or lymph node cells, taken before transplant. This receptor was taken from a human donor who was the organ donor for an intestinal transplant. CDR3 nucleotides: TGCGCCAGCAGAGGATTAGGGAGGCCTTCCTACGAGCAGTACTTC. Protein sequence: CASRGLGRPSYEQYF.